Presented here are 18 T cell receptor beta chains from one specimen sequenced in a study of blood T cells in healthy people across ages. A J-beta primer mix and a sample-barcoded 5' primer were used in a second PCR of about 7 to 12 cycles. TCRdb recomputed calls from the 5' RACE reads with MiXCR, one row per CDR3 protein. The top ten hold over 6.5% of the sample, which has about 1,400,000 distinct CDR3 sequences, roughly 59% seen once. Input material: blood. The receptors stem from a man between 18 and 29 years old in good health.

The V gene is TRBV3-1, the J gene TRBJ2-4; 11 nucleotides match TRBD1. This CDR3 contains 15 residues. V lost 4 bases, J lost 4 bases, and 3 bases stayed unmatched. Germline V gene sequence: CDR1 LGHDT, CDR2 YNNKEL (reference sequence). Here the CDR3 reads CASSPDRGRKNIQYF. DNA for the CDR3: TGTGCCAGCAGCCCGGACAGGGGGCGAAAAAACATTCAGTACTTC. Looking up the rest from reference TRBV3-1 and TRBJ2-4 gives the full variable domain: DTAVSQTPKYLVTQMGNDKSIKCEQNLGHDTMYWYKQDSKKFLKIMFSYNNKELIINETVPNRFSPKSPDKAHLNLHINSLELGDSAVYFCASSPDRGRKNIQYFGAGTRLSVL.

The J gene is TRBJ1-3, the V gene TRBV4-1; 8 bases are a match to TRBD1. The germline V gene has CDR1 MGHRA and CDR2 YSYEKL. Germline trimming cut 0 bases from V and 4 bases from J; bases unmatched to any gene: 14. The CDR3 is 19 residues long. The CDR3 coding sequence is TGCGCCAGCAGCCAAGAGCTCAGCTTCACAGGGGGAAAAGGAAACACCATATATTTT. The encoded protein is CASSQELSFTGGKGNTIYF.

CDR3 sequence: CASSQDREVSYEQYF. The CDR3 nucleotides are TGCGCCAGCAGCCAAGATCGGGAGGTCTCCTACGAGCAGTACTTC. This chain joins TRBV4-1 and TRBJ2-7, with 7 bases lining up with TRBD2. Germline V gives CDR1 MGHRA, CDR2 YSYEKL. CDR3 length: 15 residues. V lost 0 bases and J lost 0; bases outside the gene matches: 2.

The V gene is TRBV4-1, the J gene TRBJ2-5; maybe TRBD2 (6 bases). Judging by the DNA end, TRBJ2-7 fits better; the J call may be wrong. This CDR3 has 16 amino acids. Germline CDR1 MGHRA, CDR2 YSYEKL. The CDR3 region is CASSQEVWEDGYEQYF. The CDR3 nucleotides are TGCGCCAGCAGCCAAGAGGTCTGGGAGGATGGCTACGAGCAGTACTTC.

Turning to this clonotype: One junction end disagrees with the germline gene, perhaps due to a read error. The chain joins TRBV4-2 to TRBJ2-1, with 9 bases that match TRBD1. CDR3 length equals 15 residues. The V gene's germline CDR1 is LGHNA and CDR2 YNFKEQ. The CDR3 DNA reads TGTGTCAGCAGCCCCCGAGGGACAGGGCGGATTGAGCAGTTCTTC. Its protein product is CVSSPRGTGRIEQFF.

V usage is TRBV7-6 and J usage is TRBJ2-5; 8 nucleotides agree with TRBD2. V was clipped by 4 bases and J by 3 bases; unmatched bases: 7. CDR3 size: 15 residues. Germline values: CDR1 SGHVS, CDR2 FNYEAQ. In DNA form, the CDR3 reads TGTGCCAGCAGCTACCCCGGGAGGGGAGAAGAGACCCAGTACTTC. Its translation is CASSYPGRGEETQYF.

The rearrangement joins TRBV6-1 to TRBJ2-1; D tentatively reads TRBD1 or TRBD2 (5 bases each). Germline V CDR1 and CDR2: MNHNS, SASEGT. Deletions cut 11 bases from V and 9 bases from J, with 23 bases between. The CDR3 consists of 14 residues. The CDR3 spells CAQSRDPTSGEQFF. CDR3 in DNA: TGTGCCCAATCTAGGGACCCAACGAGCGGTGAGCAGTTCTTC.

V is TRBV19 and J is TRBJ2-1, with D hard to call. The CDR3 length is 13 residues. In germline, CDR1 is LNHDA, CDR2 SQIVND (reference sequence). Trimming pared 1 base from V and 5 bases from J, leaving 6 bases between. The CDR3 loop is CASSIATDNEQFF. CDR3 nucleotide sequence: TGTGCCAGTAGTATAGCCACTGACAATGAGCAGTTCTTC. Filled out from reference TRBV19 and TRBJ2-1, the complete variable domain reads DGGITQSPKYLFRKEGQNVTLSCEQNLNHDAMYWYRQDPGQGLRLIYYSQIVNDFQKGDIAEGYSVSREKKESFPLTVTSAQKNPTAFYLCASSIATDNEQFFGPGTRLTVL.

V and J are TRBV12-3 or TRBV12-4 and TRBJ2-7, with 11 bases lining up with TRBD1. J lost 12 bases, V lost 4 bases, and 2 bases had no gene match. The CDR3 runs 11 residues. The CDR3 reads CASSSGTGGYF. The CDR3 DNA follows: TGTGCCAGCAGTTCAGGGACAGGGGGGTACTTC.

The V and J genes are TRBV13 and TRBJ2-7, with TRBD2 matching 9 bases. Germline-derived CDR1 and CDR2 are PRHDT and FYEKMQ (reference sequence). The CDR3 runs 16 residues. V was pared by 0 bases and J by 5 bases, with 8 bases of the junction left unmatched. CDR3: CASSLGSGSFLDEQYF. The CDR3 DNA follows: TGTGCCAGCAGCTTAGGTAGCGGGAGCTTTCTCGACGAGCAGTACTTC.

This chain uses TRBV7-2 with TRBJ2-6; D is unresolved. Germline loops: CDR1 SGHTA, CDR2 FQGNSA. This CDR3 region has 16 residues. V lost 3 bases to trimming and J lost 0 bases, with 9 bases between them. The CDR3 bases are TGTGCCAGCAGCTTCGGCTACCCCTCTGGGGCCAACGTCCTGACTTTC. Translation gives CASSFGYPSGANVLTF.

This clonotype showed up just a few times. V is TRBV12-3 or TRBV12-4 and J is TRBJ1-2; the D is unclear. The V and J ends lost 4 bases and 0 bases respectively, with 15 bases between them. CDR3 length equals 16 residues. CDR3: CASSSFAGRTNYGYTF. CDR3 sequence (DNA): TGTGCCAGCAGTTCGTTCGCCGGACGGACTAACTATGGCTACACCTTC.

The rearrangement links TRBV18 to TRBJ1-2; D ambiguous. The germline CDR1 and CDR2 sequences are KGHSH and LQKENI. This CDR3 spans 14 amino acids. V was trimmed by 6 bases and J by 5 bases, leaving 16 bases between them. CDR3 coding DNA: TGTGCCAGCTCCCCGACCCTCGAGGGTTATGGCTACACCTTC. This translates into CASSPTLEGYGYTF.

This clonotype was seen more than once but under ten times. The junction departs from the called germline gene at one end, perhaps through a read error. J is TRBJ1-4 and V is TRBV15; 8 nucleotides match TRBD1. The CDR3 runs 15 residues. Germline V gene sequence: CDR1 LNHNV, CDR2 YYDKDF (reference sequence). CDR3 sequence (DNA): TGTGCCACCAGCGGAGAAACAGGGGGAGGCGAAAAACTGTTTTTT. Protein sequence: CATSGETGGGEKLFF.

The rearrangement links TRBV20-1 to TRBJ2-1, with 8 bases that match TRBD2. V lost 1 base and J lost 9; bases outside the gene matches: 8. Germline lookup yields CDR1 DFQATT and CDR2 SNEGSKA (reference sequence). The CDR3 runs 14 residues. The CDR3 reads CSARVQREFTEQFF. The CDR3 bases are TGCAGTGCTAGAGTCCAGCGGGAGTTCACTGAGCAGTTCTTC.

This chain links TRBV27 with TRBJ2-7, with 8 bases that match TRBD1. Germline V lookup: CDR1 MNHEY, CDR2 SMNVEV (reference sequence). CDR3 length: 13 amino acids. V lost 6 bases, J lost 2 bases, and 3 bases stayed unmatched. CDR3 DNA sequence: TGTGCCAGCAGGACGGACAGGGCCTACGAGCAGTACTTC. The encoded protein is CASRTDRAYEQYF.

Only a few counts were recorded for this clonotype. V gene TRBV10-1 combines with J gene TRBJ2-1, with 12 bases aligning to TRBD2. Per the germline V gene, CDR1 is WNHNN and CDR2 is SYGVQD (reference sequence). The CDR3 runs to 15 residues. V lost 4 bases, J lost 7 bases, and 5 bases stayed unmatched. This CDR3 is CASSGTSGVRNEQFF. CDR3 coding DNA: TGCGCCAGCAGTGGGACTAGCGGGGTTAGGAATGAGCAGTTCTTC.

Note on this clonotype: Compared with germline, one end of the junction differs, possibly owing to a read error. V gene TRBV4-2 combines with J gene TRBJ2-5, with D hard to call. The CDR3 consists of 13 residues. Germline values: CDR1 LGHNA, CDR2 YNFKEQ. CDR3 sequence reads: CANSQVSQETQYF. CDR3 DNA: TGTGCCAACAGCCAAGTCTCTCAAGAGACCCAGTACTTC.